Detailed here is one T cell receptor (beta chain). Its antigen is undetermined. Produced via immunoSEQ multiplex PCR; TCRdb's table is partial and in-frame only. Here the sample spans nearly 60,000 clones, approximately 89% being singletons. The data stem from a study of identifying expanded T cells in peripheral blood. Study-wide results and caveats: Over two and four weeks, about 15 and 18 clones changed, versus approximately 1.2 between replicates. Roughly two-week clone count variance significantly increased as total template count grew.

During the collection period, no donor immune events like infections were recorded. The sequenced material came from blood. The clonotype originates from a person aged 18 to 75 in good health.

The CDR3 loop reads CASSPEWGNEQYF. The CDR3 DNA reads TGTGCCAGCAGCCCCGAATGGGGGAACGAGCAGTACTTC. The chain links TRBV7-9 to TRBJ2-7; D is possibly TRBD1 or TRBD2 (5 bases each). Germline CDR1 and CDR2: SEHNR and FQNEAQ (reference sequence). V lost 5 bases and J lost 5, with 13 bases in between. CDR3 length equals 13 residues.